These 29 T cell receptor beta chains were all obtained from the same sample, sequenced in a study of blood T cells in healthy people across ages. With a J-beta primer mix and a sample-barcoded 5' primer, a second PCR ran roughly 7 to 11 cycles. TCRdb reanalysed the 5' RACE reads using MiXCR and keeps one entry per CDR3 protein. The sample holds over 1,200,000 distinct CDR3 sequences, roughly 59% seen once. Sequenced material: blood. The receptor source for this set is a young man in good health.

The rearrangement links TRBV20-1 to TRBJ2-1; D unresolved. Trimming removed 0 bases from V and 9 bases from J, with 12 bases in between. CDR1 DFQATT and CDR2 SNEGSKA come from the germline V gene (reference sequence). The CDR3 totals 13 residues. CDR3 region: CSAREWVVGEQFF. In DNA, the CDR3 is TGCAGTGCTAGAGAGTGGGTAGTTGGTGAGCAGTTCTTC.

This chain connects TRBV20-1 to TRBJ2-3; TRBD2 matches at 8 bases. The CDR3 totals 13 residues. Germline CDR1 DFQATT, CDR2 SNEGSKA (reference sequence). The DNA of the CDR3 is TGCAGCGGGACTAGAGGAGACACAGATACGCAGTATTTT. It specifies CSGTRGDTDTQYF.

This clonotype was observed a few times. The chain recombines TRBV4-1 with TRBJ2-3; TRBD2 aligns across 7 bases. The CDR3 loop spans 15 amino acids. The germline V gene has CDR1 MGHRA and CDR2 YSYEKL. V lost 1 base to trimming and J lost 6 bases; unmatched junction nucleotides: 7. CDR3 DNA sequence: TGCGCCAGCAGCCAAGCGGGAGGACGTTCGGATACGCAGTATTTT. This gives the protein CASSQAGGRSDTQYF.

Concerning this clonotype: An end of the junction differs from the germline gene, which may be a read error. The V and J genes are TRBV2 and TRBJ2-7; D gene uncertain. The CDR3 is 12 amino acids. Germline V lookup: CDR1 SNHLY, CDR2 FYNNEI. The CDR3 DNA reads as TGTGCCAGCAGGGAAGCAACCTACGAGCAGTACTTC. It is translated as CASREATYEQYF.

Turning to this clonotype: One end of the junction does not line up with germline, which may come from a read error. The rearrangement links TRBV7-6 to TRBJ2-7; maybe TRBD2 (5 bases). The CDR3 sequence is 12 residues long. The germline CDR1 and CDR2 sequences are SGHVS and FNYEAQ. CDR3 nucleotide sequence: TGTGCCAGCAGCCACGGAGGTGGTTGGAGGTTCTTC. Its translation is CASSHGGGWRFF. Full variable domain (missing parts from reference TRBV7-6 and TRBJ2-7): GAGVSQSPRYKVTKRGQDVALRCDPISGHVSLYWYRQALGQGPEFLTYFNYEAQQDKSGLPNDRFSAERPEGSISTLTIQRTEQRDSAMYRCASSHGGGWRFFGPGTRLTVT.

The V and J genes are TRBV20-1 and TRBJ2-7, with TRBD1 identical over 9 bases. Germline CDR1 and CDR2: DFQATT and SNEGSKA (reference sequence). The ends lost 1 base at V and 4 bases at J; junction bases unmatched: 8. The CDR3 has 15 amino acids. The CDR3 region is CSARVAGTGTYEQYF. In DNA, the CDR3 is TGCAGTGCTAGAGTTGCCGGGACAGGGACTTACGAGCAGTACTTC.

CDR3 sequence: CASSLDGFIPDNEKLFF. DNA for the CDR3: TGTGCCAGCAGCTTAGATGGATTCATTCCTGATAATGAAAAACTGTTTTTT. The chain couples TRBV7-9 to TRBJ1-4; D gene uncertain. Per the germline V gene, CDR1 is SEHNR and CDR2 is FQNEAQ (reference sequence). This CDR3 is built from 17 residues. The ends were cut back, 1 base at V and 4 bases at J, with 16 bases in the middle. The whole variable domain, remainder taken from reference TRBV7-9 and TRBJ1-4, is DTGVSQNPRHKITKRGQNVTFRCDPISEHNRLYWYRQTLGQGPEFLTYFQNEAQLEKSRLLSDRFSAERPKGSFSTLEIQRTEQGDSAMYLCASSLDGFIPDNEKLFFGSGTQLSVL.

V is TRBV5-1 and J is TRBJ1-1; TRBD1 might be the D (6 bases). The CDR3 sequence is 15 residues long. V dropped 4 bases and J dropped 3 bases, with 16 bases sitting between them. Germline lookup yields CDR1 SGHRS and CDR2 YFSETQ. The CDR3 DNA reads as TGCGCCAGCAGCCCGGGGTGGGGGGCACACACTGAAGCTTTCTTT. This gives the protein CASSPGWGAHTEAFF. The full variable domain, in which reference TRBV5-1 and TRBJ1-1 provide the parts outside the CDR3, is KAGVTQTPRYLIKTRGQQVTLSCSPISGHRSVSWYQQTPGQGLQFLFEYFSETQRNKGNFPGRFSGRQFSNSRSEMNVSTLELGDSALYLCASSPGWGAHTEAFFGQGTRLTVV.

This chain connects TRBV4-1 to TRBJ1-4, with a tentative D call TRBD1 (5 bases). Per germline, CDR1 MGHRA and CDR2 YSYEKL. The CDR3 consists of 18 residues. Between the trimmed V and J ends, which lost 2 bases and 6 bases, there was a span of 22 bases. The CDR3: CASSQLPSRREGDEKLFF. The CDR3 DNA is TGCGCCAGCAGCCAACTACCAAGTAGGAGGGAAGGGGATGAAAAACTGTTTTTT.

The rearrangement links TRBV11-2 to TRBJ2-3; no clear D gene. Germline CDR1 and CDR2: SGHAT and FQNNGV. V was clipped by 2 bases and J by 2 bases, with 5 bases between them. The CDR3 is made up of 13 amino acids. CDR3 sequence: CASSLFPTDTQYF. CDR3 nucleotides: TGTGCCAGCAGCTTATTCCCCACAGATACGCAGTATTTT.

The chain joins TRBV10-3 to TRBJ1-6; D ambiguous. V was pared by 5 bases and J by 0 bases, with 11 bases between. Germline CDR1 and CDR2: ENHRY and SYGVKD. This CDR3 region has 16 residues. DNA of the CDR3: TGTGCCATCAGTTCATCAGAGATCTCCTATAATTCACCCCTCCACTTT. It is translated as CAISSSEISYNSPLHF.

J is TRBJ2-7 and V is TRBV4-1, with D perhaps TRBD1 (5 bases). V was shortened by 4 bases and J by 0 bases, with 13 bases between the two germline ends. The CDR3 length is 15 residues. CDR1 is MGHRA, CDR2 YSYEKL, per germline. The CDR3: CASSPLNRTSYEQYF. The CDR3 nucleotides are TGCGCCAGCAGCCCCTTAAACAGGACCTCCTACGAGCAGTACTTC.

CDR3 in amino acids: CASSESDRINYGYTF. The CDR3 DNA sequence: TGTGCCAGCAGTGAATCGGACAGAATTAACTATGGCTACACCTTC. The chain uses TRBV2 and TRBJ1-2; the D gene is possibly TRBD1 (6 bases). Germline V CDR1 and CDR2: SNHLY, FYNNEI. CDR3 length: 15 residues. Trimming took off 2 bases at V and 1 base at J, with 11 bases between the two ends.

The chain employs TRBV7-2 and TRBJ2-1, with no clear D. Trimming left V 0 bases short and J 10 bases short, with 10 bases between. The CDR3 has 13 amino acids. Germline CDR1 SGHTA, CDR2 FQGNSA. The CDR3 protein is CASSLAVKGEQFF. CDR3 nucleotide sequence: TGTGCCAGCAGCTTAGCGGTGAAAGGAGAGCAGTTCTTC.

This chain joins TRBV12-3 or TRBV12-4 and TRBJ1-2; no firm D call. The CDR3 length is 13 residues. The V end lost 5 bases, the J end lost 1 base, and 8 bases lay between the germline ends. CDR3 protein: CASSVTSNYGYTF. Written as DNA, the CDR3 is TGTGCCAGCAGTGTGACCAGTAACTATGGCTACACCTTC.

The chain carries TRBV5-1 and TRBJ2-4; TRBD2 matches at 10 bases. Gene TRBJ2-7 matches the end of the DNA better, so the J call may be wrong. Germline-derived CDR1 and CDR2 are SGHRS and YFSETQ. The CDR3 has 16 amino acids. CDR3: CASSPSGSSSFYEQYF. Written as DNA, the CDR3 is TGCGCCAGCAGCCCTAGCGGGAGTAGTTCCTTCTACGAGCAGTACTTC.

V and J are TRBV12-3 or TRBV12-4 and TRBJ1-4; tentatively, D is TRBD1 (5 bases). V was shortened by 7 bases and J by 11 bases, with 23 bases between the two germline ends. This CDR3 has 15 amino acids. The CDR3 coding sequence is TGTGCCAGCAAAAATACCGGGACCTCGCCCGGTAAACTGTTTTTT. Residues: CASKNTGTSPGKLFF.

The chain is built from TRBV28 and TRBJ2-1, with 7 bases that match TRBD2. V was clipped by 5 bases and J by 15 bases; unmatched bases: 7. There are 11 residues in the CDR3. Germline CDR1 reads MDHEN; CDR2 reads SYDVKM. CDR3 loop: CASSGGREGFF. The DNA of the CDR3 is TGTGCCAGCAGTGGTGGCAGGGAGGGGTTCTTC.

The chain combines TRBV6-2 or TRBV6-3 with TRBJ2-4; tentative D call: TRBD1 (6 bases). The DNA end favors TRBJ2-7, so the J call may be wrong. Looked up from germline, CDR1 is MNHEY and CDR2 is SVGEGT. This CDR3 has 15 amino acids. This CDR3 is CASIEVPGTSYEQYF. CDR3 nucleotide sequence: TGTGCCAGCATTGAGGTTCCGGGGACATCCTACGAGCAGTACTTC.

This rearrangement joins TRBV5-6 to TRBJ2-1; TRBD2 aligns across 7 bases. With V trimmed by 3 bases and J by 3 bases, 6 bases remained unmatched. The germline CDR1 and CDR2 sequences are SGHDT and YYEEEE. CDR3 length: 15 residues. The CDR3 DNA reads TGTGCCAGCAGCTCCCGGCGGGACTACTACAATGAGCAGTTCTTC. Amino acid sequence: CASSSRRDYYNEQFF. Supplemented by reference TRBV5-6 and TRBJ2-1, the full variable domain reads DAGVTQSPTHLIKTRGQQVTLRCSPKSGHDTVSWYQQALGQGPQFIFQYYEEEERQRGNFPDRFSGHQFPNYSSELNVNALLLGDSALYLCASSSRRDYYNEQFFGPGTRLTVL.

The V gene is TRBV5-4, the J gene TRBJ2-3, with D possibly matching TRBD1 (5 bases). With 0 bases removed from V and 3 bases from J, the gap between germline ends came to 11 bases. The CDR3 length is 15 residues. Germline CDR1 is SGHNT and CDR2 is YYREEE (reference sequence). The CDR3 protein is CASSLGGAETDTQYF. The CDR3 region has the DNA TGTGCCAGCAGCTTGGGTGGGGCCGAGACAGATACGCAGTATTTT.

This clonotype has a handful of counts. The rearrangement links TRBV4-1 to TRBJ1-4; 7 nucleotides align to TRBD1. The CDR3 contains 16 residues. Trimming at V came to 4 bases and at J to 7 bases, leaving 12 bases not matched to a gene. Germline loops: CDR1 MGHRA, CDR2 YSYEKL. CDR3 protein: CASSPPKGDRGEKLFF. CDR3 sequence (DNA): TGCGCCAGCAGCCCTCCTAAGGGGGACAGAGGTGAAAAACTGTTTTTT.

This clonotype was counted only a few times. Written as DNA, the CDR3 is TGCAGTGCTAGGGGGTCCCCTGGGGAGCAGTACTTC. This gives the protein CSARGSPGEQYF. The chain combines TRBV20-1 with TRBJ2-7; D not certain. V gave up 3 bases and J gave up 7 bases, with 13 bases separating them. The CDR3 is 12 amino acids. CDR1 is DFQATT and CDR2 is SNEGSKA in the germline V gene (reference sequence).

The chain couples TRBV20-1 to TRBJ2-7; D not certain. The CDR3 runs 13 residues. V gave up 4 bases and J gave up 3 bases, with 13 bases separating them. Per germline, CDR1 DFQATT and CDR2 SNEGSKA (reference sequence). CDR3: CSATPGPSYEQYF. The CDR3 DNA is TGCAGTGCTACCCCGGGCCCTAGCTACGAGCAGTACTTC.

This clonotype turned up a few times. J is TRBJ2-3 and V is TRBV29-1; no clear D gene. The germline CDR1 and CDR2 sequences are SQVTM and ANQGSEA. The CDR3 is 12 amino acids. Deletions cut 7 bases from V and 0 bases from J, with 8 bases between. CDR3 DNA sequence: TGCAGCGGCCGGACCAGCACAGATACGCAGTATTTT. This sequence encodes CSGRTSTDTQYF.

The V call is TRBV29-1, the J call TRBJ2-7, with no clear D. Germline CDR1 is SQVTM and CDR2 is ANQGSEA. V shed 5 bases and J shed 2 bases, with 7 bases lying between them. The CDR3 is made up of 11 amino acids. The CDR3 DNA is TGCAGCGTTCGCAGTGCCTACGAGCAGTACTTC. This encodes CSVRSAYEQYF.

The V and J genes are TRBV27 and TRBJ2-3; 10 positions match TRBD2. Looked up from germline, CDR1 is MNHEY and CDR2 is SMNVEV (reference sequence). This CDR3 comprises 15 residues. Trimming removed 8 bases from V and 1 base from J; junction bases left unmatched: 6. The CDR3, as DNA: TGTGCCAGCTTAGCCGGGACTAGCGGCACAGATACGCAGTATTTT. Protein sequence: CASLAGTSGTDTQYF.

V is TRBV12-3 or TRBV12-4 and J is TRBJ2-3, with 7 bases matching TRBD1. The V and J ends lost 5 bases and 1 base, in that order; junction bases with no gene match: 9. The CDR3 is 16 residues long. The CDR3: CASSPPLGQGTDTQYF. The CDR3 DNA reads TGTGCCAGCAGTCCTCCTCTTGGACAGGGCACAGATACGCAGTATTTT.

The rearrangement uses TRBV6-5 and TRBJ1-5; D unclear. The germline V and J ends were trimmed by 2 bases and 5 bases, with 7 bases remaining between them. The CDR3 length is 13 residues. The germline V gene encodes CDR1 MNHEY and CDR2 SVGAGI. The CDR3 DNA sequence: TGTGCCAGCAGTTACACGGAAGATCAGCCCCAGCATTTT. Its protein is CASSYTEDQPQHF.